These 23 T cell receptor beta chains came from one sample sequenced in a study of monozygotic twins with inflammatory bowel disease. TCRdb re-called the 5' RACE reads and shows each CDR3 protein once, DNA omitted. The table for this sample gives around 190,000 distinct CDR3 sequences. The sequencing input was blood. The receptors were gathered from a human donor with ulcerative colitis or Crohn's disease, or a healthy co-twin of an affected twin (not recorded which).

This chain connects TRBV7-2 to TRBJ2-1; the D gene TCRdb calls, TRBD2, cannot be checked with no DNA. The CDR3 loop spans 15 amino acids. The germline V gene encodes CDR1 SGHTA and CDR2 FQGNSA. CDR3: CASSSGTSGVNEQFF.

CDR3 region: CASSQVSGQPQHF. The chain has TRBV4-1 and TRBJ1-5; TCRdb lists TRBD1, though no DNA is available to test this call. The germline CDR1 and CDR2 sequences are MGHRA and YSYEKL. The CDR3 length is 13 residues.

CDR3 protein: CSAPGQGAGTDTQYF. The chain carries TRBV29-1 and TRBJ2-3; TCRdb's assignment of TRBD1 cannot be checked, as there is no DNA. CDR1 and CDR2 (germline): SQVTM, ANQGSEA. The CDR3 has 15 amino acids.

The V and J genes are TRBV6-1 and TRBJ2-7; as DNA is missing, the TRBD1 call by TCRdb cannot be tested. Germline loops: CDR1 MNHNS, CDR2 SASEGT. This CDR3 contains 15 residues. The CDR3 sequence is CASSKRRDRADEQYF.

The chain links TRBV7-2 to TRBJ2-3; the D call of TRBD1 rests on TCRdb alone, since no DNA is present to check it. Germline V lookup: CDR1 SGHTA, CDR2 FQGNSA. The CDR3 is 13 residues long. CDR3 sequence reads: CASSLTPGDREYF.

The J gene is TRBJ2-3, the V gene TRBV20-1; no DNA is available, so the TRBD2 call from TCRdb remains unchecked. This CDR3 has 15 amino acids. CDR1 and CDR2 (germline): DFQATT, SNEGSKA (reference sequence). The CDR3 region is CSAGGLAGSTDTQYF.

The genes are TRBV5-1 and TRBJ1-1. CDR3 length equals 15 residues. Germline V gives CDR1 SGHRS, CDR2 YFSETQ. The CDR3 is CASSLGGAMNTEAFF.

The chain joins TRBV6-5 to TRBJ2-1; TCRdb selects TRBD2, and the lack of DNA leaves this call unchecked. CDR3 size: 16 residues. Per germline, CDR1 MNHEY and CDR2 SVGAGI. CDR3 region: CASSYVLGLAVSEQFF.

J is TRBJ2-3 and V is TRBV20-1; TCRdb lists TRBD2, though no DNA is available to test this call. The CDR3 spans 15 residues. Germline V gene data show CDR1 as DFQATT and CDR2 as SNEGSKA (reference sequence). CDR3: CSAISGGVWGDTQYF.

The gene calls are TRBV5-1 and TRBJ2-3; with no DNA, the TCRdb D assignment of TRBD1 cannot be verified. CDR1 SGHRS and CDR2 YFSETQ come from the germline V gene. The CDR3 is 13 residues long. The CDR3 loop is CASSYYGQDTQYF.

This chain connects TRBV2 to TRBJ1-2. Germline V gene lookup returns CDR1 SNHLY and CDR2 FYNNEI. The CDR3 is made up of 17 amino acids. This CDR3 reads CAIGKNSGPSSNYGYTF.

The V and J genes are TRBV11-2 and TRBJ2-6; TCRdb outputs TRBD1, but without DNA this stays unchecked. Germline values: CDR1 SGHAT, CDR2 FQNNGV. There are 19 residues in the CDR3. This CDR3 is CASSLVDGTGHSGANVLTF.

This chain links TRBV20-1 with TRBJ1-6; TCRdb outputs TRBD1, but without DNA this stays unchecked. The CDR3 is made up of 13 amino acids. CDR1 DFQATT and CDR2 SNEGSKA come from the germline V gene (reference sequence). This CDR3 is CSARMAGESPLHF.

CDR3 region: CASSFEGPYGYTF. This rearrangement joins TRBV5-1 to TRBJ1-2. Germline V gives CDR1 SGHRS, CDR2 YFSETQ. CDR3 size: 13 residues. Filled out from reference TRBV5-1 and TRBJ1-2, the complete variable domain reads KAGVTQTPRYLIKTRGQQVTLSCSPISGHRSVSWYQQTPGQGLQFLFEYFSETQRNKGNFPGRFSGRQFSNSRSEMNVSTLELGDSALYLCASSFEGPYGYTFGSGTRLTVV.

V is TRBV29-1 and J is TRBJ2-5; with no DNA, the TCRdb D assignment of TRBD1 cannot be verified. The CDR3 spans 14 residues. Germline-derived CDR1 and CDR2 are SQVTM and ANQGSEA. CDR3 sequence: CSGGMRGPQETQYF.

The V and J genes are TRBV29-1 and TRBJ2-5; TCRdb reports TRBD1, a call that lacks DNA to check it against. The CDR3 is made up of 16 amino acids. The V gene's germline CDR1 is SQVTM and CDR2 ANQGSEA. Here the CDR3 reads CSVESVYSSDGGTQYF.

The rearrangement links TRBV5-1 to TRBJ2-5. Germline V gene lookup returns CDR1 SGHRS and CDR2 YFSETQ. The CDR3 sequence is 13 residues long. CDR3 loop: CASSLRQQETQYF.

The chain employs TRBV5-5 and TRBJ1-1. This CDR3 region has 13 residues. Germline V gene lookup returns CDR1 SGHKS and CDR2 YYEKEE (reference sequence). This chain's CDR3 is CASSSDTWAEAFF.

V gene TRBV5-1 combines with J gene TRBJ1-2. Germline V gene data show CDR1 as SGHRS and CDR2 as YFSETQ. The CDR3 consists of 14 residues. The CDR3 spells CASSLDSANYGYTF.

The genes are TRBV10-3 and TRBJ1-6. Germline V gene sequence: CDR1 ENHRY, CDR2 SYGVKD. The CDR3 covers 14 residues. CDR3 protein: CAISEYHTRSPLHF.

The V and J genes are TRBV7-9 and TRBJ1-1; the D gene TCRdb calls, TRBD1, cannot be checked with no DNA. This CDR3 spans 15 amino acids. Per germline, CDR1 SEHNR and CDR2 FQNEAQ (reference sequence). The CDR3 sequence is CASSSAPGRGTEAFF.

The rearrangement joins TRBV12-3 or TRBV12-4 to TRBJ2-2; the TCRdb call, TRBD2, lacks DNA for checking. The CDR3 is 14 residues long. CDR3 residues: CASSRGGSTGELFF.

This rearrangement joins TRBV24-1 to TRBJ2-1. The CDR3 totals 16 residues. Germline V CDR1 and CDR2: KGHDR, SFDVKD. CDR3 in amino acids: CATSDSSAASYNEQFF.